This T cell receptor (beta chain) derives from a study of cytomegalovirus exposure and HLA in healthy donors. Study findings and constraints: Rarity held for most TCR sequences, but there were some public TCRs that occurred in many donors.

As to this clone: Its target is unknown.

The CDR3 totals 13 residues. Between the trimmed V and J ends, which lost 3 bases and 7 bases, there was a span of 12 bases. Germline assignment: CDR1 SGHVS and CDR2 FQNEAQ. Amplification used 60 Vbeta primers and 13 Jbeta primers. The method was immunoSEQ multiplex PCR; TCRdb's version includes in-frame clones alone and lacks a portion of them. Among more than 95,000 clones listed, about 71% were seen once. The TCR comes from a woman aged 50 to 60 in good health and CMV-seronegative. The chain employs TRBV7-8 and TRBJ1-2, with a weak D call TRBD1 (5 bases). Sample: PBMCs. This chain's CDR3 is CASSLTSDSGYTF. DNA for the CDR3: TGTGCCAGCAGCTTGACCAGCGACAGTGGCTACACCTTC.